Below, one T cell receptor beta chain is given with its context. The antigen remains undetermined. With V trimmed by 1 base and J by 6 bases, 15 bases remained unmatched. Germline V CDR1 and CDR2: SGHDN, FVKESK. CDR3 length: 17 residues. Data came from immunoSEQ multiplex PCR; TCRdb stores just in-frame clones and leaves some out. This table holds 50,000 or so clones, around 74% found once. After roughly eleven days in culture, the CD4+ T cells were isolated. A PCR test confirmed that the person had SARS-CoV-2 infection between March and December 2020. Participants each got two BNT162b2 or mRNA-1273 vaccine doses. The sample originates from a study of vaccination effects on CD4 cells after COVID-19. About the research overall: Both early and late time points after vaccination provided samples from a few convalescent patients. Following the second dose by a median of 72 days, the post-vaccine samples were obtained.

Whole-study findings and limits: Convalescent patients were scarce, and early post-infection timepoints were absent.

The sequence was collected from a human donor who had a prior SARS-CoV-2 infection. The source material was CD4+ T cells from PBMCs cultured without peptide, sampled after COVID-19 vaccination. This chain links TRBV14 with TRBJ2-7; 7 bases match TRBD2. Written as DNA, the CDR3 is TGTGCCAGCAGCCAAGGGGTGAGCGGATGGGACTACCTCGAGCAGTACTTC. Amino acids: CASSQGVSGWDYLEQYF.